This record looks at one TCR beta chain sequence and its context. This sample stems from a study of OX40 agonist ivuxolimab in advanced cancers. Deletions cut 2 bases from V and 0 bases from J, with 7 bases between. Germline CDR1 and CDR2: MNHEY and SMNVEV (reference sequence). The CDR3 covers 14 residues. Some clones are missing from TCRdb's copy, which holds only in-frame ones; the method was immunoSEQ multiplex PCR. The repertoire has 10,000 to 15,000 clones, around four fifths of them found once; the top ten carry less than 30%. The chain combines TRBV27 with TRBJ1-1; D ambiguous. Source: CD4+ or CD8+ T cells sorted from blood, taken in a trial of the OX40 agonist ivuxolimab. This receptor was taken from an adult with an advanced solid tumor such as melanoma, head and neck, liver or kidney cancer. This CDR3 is CASSLQTMNTEAFF. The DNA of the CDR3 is TGTGCCAGCAGTTTACAAACCATGAACACTGAAGCTTTCTTT.